This is a list of T cell receptor beta chains from one sample in a study of control samples from healthy donors and cancer patients. Clones were read by immunoSEQ multiplex PCR, and TCRdb kept only the in-frame ones, dropping some. Of some 120,000 clones in the sample, 75% to 95% were seen once. The sequencing sample was made of blood. The origin of the receptors is a man aged 18 to 35 in good health. The CDR3 runs from the conserved cysteine through the conserved F or W.

CDR3,J,V
CASSLQGHIQYF,TRBJ2-4,TRBV2
CASSVVDTNTGELFF,TRBJ2-2,TRBV9
CASRLGGDRGYTF,TRBJ1-2,TRBV5-6
CASTPARGSNYEQYF,TRBJ2-7,TRBV28
CASSIQGEGSPLHF,TRBJ1-6,TRBV5-1
CASSQVGHSGNTIYF,TRBJ1-3,TRBV4-1
CATSRGPGQVEAFF,TRBJ1-1,TRBV15
CASSKETGDGYTF,TRBJ1-2,TRBV2
CASSENRDGYGYTF,TRBJ1-2,TRBV6-1
CASSQELAGGEQFF,TRBJ2-1,TRBV3-1/TRBV3-2
CASSLASQGFYEQYF,TRBJ2-7,TRBV7-9
CASSHEQGEVEKLFF,TRBJ1-4,TRBV5-4
CASGLVSTDTQYF,TRBJ2-3,TRBV12-5
CASSIADAFSGNTIYF,TRBJ1-3,TRBV19
CASSYSREKLFF,TRBJ1-4,TRBV6-6
CASSQAATNEKLFF,TRBJ1-4,TRBV18
CASSYSGRRNTEAFF,TRBJ1-1,TRBV6-5
CASSVGEGHNSPLHF,TRBJ1-6,TRBV9
CSARQSDEQFF,TRBJ2-1,TRBV20-1
CASSIALSGRLRNQPQHF,TRBJ1-5,TRBV19
CASSSQEGRYGYTF,TRBJ1-2,TRBV6-6
CASSLRLAAYNEQFF,TRBJ2-1,TRBV7-9
CASSEGRGYNQPQHF,TRBJ1-5,TRBV25-1
CASGLLAGTGNYGYTF,TRBJ1-2,TRBV12-5
CASSFRDRGNNEQFF,TRBJ2-1,TRBV9
CASSLGTSGGADTQYF,TRBJ2-3,TRBV9